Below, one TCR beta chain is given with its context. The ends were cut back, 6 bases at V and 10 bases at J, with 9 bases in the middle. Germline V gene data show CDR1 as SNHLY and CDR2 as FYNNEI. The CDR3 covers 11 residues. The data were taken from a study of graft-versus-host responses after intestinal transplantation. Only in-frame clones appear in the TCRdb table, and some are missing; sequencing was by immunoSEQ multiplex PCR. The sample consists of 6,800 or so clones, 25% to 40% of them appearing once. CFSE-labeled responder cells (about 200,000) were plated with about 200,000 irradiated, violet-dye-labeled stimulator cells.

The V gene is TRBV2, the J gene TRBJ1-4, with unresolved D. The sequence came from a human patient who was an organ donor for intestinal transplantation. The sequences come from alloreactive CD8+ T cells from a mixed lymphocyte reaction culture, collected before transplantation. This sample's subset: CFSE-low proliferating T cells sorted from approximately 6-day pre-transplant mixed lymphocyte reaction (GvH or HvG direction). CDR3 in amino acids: CASRLWVKLFF. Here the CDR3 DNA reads TGTGCCAGCAGACTTTGGGTAAAACTGTTTTTT.